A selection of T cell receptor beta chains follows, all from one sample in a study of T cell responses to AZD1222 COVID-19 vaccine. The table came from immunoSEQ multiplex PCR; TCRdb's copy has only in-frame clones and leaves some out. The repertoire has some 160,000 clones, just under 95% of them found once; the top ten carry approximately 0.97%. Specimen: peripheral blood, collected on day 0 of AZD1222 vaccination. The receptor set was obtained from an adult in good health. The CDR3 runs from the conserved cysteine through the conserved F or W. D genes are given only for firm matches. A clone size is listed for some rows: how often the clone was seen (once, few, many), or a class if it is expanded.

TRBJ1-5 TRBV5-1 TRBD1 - CASSPGQGANQPQHF TGCGCCAGCAGCCCGGGACAGGGGGCGAATCAGCCCCAGCATTTT
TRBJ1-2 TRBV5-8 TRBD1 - CASSLVLSTGGAYYGYTF TGTGCCAGCAGCTTGGTCCTTTCCACAGGGGGCGCCTACTATGGCTACACCTTC
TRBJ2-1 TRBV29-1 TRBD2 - CSVEAEDLAGAHPSYNEQFF TGCAGCGTTGAAGCAGAGGATCTAGCGGGGGCACACCCCTCCTACAATGAGCAGTTCTTC
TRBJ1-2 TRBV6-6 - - CASSYSRRQYF TGTGCCAGCAGTTACTCGAGGCGCCAATACTTC
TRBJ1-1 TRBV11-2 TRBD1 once CASSLRGQGNTEAFF TGTGCCAGCAGCTTACGGGGACAGGGGAACACTGAAGCTTTCTTT
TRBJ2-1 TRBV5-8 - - CASSGLDYFRGNEQFF TGTGCCAGCAGCGGACTTGACTACTTTAGAGGCAATGAGCAGTTCTTC
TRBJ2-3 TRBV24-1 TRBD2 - CAIAGGTTDTQYF TGTGCCATCGCGGGGGGGACCACAGATACGCAGTATTTT
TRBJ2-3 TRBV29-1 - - CSVVPGAATDTQYF TGCAGCGTTGTACCGGGGGCCGCCACAGATACGCAGTATTTT
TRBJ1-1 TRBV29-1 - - CSVERVLMNTEAFF TGCAGCGTTGAGCGGGTATTGATGAACACTGAAGCTTTCTTT
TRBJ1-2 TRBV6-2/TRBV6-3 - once CASSYSTGFKSYGYTF TGTGCCAGCAGTTACTCGACAGGCTTCAAATCCTATGGCTACACCTTC
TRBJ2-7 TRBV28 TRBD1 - CASREQGGTYEQYF TGTGCCAGCAGAGAACAGGGGGGAACCTACGAGCAGTACTTC
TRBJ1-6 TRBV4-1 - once CASSQELPGIHPLHF TGCGCCAGCAGCCAAGAACTCCCCGGAATTCACCCCCTCCACTTT
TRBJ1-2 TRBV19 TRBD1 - CASSIGYRGKRGTYGYTF TGTGCCAGTAGTATAGGCTACAGGGGGAAACGGGGCACCTATGGCTACACCTTC
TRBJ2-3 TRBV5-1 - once CASSFVGGPLTDTQYF TGCGCCAGCAGTTTTGTGGGGGGGCCTTTGACAGATACGCAGTATTTT
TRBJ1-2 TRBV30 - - CAWRDTYNYGYTF TGTGCCTGGAGGGACACCTATAACTATGGCTACACCTTC
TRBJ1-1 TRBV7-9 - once CASSWEAGGNTEAFF TGTGCCAGCAGCTGGGAGGCTGGGGGGAACACTGAAGCTTTCTTT
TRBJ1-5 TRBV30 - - CAWSQGYNQPQHF TGTGCCTGGAGTCAAGGGTACAATCAGCCCCAGCATTTT
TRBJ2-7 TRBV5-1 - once CASRGQGMNYEQYF TGCGCCAGCAGGGGCCAGGGGATGAATTACGAGCAGTACTTC
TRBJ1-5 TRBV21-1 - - CASSKERGRWAQHF TGTGCCAGCAGCAAAGAAAGGGGTCGTTGGGCCCAGCATTTT
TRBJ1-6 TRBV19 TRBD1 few CASSIRQGIVRIKNSPLHF TGTGCCAGTAGTATTCGACAGGGGATCGTACGTATAAAAAATTCACCCCTCCACTTT
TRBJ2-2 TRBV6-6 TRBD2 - CASSLTSGYTGELFF TGTGCCAGCAGTCTTACTAGCGGATACACCGGGGAGCTGTTTTTT
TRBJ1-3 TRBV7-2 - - CASSSHSGNTIYF TGTGCCAGCAGCTCTCACTCCGGAAACACCATATATTTT
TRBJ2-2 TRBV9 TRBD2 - CASTASGDTGELFF TGTGCCAGCACGGCTAGCGGGGACACCGGGGAGCTGTTTTTT
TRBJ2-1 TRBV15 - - CATSRFRQSPYNEQFF TGTGCCACCAGCAGGTTTCGGCAGTCCCCTTACAATGAGCAGTTCTTC
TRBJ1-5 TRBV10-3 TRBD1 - CAISDPQGTNQPQHF TGTGCCATCAGTGACCCACAGGGGACCAATCAGCCCCAGCATTTT
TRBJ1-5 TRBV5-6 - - CASSRWGNQPQHF TGTGCCAGCAGTCGTTGGGGCAATCAGCCCCAGCATTTT
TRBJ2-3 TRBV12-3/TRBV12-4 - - CASSKQATDTQYF TGTGCCAGCAGCAAACAGGCGACAGATACGCAGTATTTT
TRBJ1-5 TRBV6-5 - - CASTSAEQGSQPQHF TGTGCCAGCACCTCGGCGGAACAGGGAAGTCAGCCCCAGCATTTT
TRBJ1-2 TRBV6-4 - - CASSDSFPPGPYGYTF TGTGCCAGCAGTGACTCGTTTCCTCCAGGACCATATGGCTACACCTTC
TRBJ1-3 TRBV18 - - CASSPPGSQGPGNTIYF TGTGCCAGCTCACCACCGGGTTCACAGGGCCCTGGAAACACCATATATTTT
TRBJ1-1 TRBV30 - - CAWSRQGNTEAFF TGTGCCTGGAGTCGGCAGGGGAACACTGAAGCTTTCTTT
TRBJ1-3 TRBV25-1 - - CASSRSSGNTIYF TGTGCCAGCAGCAGAAGCTCTGGAAACACCATATATTTT
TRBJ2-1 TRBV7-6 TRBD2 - CASSRTSGVENEQFF TGTGCCAGCAGCCGGACTAGCGGAGTCGAAAATGAGCAGTTCTTC
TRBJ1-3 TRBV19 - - CASSPPRTPGNTIYF TGTGCCAGTAGCCCTCCGCGGACACCTGGAAACACCATATATTTT
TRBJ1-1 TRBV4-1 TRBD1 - CASSQLPTGKAFF TGCGCCAGCAGCCAACTCCCGACAGGGAAAGCTTTCTTT
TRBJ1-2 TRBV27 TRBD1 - CASSLKGQGAKRGGYTF TGTGCCAGCAGTTTAAAGGGACAGGGCGCTAAAAGGGGTGGCTACACCTTC
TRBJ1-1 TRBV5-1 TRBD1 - CASSLGDRNTEAFF TGCGCCAGCAGCTTGGGGGACAGGAACACTGAAGCTTTCTTT
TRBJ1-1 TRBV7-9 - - CASSSDILNTEAFF TGTGCCAGCAGTAGCGACATATTGAACACTGAAGCTTTCTTT
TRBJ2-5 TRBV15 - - CAAGLLQETQYF TGTGCCGCCGGACTGCTCCAAGAGACCCAGTACTTC
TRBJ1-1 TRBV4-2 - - CASSQEVHRVIANTEAFF TGTGCCAGCAGCCAAGAGGTTCACAGGGTGATCGCGAACACTGAAGCTTTCTTT
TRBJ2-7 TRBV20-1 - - CSASVGLSYEQYF TGCAGTGCTAGTGTAGGGTTGTCCTACGAGCAGTACTTC
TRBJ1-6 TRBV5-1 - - CASSLGDSYNSPLHF TGCGCCAGCAGCCTCGGGGACTCCTATAATTCACCCCTCCACTTT
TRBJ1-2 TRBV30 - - CAWSLLQRGSGYTF TGTGCCTGGTCCCTTTTGCAGCGGGGGAGTGGCTACACCTTC
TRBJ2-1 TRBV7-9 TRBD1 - CASSFPNRDRGTMVF TGTGCCAGCAGCTTTCCCAACCGGGACAGGGGGACGATGGTCTTC
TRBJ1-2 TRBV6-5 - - CASSEHGKHYGYTF TGTGCCAGCAGCGAGCACGGAAAACACTATGGCTACACCTTC
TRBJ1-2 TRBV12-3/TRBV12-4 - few CASSSQTVGYTF TGTGCCAGCTCCTCGCAAACAGTCGGCTACACCTTC
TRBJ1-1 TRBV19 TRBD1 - CASSIRGRDTEAFF TGTGCCAGTAGTATCAGGGGGCGCGACACTGAAGCTTTCTTT
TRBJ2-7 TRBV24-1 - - CATSDSGSSYEQYF TGTGCCACCAGTGATTCTGGGTCCTCCTACGAGCAGTACTTC
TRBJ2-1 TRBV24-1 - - CATSVGQGLYDEQFF TGTGCCACCAGTGTCGGCCAGGGTCTATATGATGAGCAGTTCTTC
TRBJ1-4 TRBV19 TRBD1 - CASSTQTGDNNEKLFF TGTGCCAGTAGTACGCAGACAGGGGACAATAATGAAAAACTGTTTTTT
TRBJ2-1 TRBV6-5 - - CASSYRKGLDNEQFF TGTGCCAGCAGTTACCGCAAGGGTTTAGACAATGAGCAGTTCTTC
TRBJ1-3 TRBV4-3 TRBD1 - CASSQLTGAGNTIYF TGCGCCAGCAGCCAATTAACAGGGGCCGGAAACACCATATATTTT
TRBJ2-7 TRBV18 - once CASSPTLASSEQYF TGTGCCAGCTCACCTACACTAGCTTCTTCCGAGCAGTACTTC
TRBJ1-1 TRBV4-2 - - CASSQDTGNTEAFF TGTGCCAGCAGCCAAGATACTGGAAACACTGAAGCTTTCTTT
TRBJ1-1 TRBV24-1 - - CATSDRTWASTEAFF TGTGCCACCAGTGACCGGACTTGGGCAAGCACTGAAGCTTTCTTT
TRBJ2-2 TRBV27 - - CASKVFGTGELFF TGTGCCAGCAAAGTATTTGGGACCGGGGAGCTGTTTTTT
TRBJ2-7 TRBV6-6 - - CASSWSFYEQYF TGTGCCAGCAGTTGGTCCTTCTACGAGCAGTACTTC
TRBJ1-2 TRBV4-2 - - CASSLDRHTNYGYTF TGTGCCAGCAGCCTAGACAGGCATACTAACTATGGCTACACCTTC